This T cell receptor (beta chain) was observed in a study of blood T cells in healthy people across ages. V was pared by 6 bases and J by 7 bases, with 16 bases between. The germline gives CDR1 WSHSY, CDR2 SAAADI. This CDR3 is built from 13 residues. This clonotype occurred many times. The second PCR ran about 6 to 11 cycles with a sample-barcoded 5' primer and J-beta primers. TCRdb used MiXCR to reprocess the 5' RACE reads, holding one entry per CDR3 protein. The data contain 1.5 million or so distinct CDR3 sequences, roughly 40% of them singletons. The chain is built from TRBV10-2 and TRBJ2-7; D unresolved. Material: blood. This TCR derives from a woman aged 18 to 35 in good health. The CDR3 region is CASRDRASGEQYF. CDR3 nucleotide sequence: TGCGCCAGCAGAGACCGTGCGTCGGGTGAGCAGTACTTC.